The 18 T cell receptor beta chains given below trace back to one sample, sequenced in a study of siplizumab effects on memory and regulatory T cells (dated by TCRdb to about 2019). Library method: the immunoSEQ multiplex PCR assay. TCRdb carries this immuneACCESS record with in-frame sequences only. Its versions omit some clonotypes, under half of them owing to an unresolved V gene in the studies checked, with the rest unexplained. The sample table contains 100,000 or so clones; only one count was recorded for approximately 91% of them. The ten most abundant clones make up around 2.7% of the sample. Sequencing was performed on CD4+ T cells sorted from blood. These receptor sequences come from a human donor in good health. Some clones in this sample may be carry-over from other donors' samples.

This sequence joins TRBV7-9 and TRBJ2-3; D ambiguous. Trimming pared 1 base from V and 2 bases from J, leaving 4 bases between. CDR1 is SEHNR, CDR2 FQNEAQ, per germline (reference sequence). The CDR3 is made up of 13 amino acids. CDR3 bases: TGTGCCAGCAGCTTAGGGTCCACAGATACGCAGTATTTT. Encoded protein: CASSLGSTDTQYF.

The rearrangement links TRBV11-2 to TRBJ2-5; 8 bases agree with TRBD2. There are 15 residues in the CDR3. J gave up 5 bases and V 1 base, and 6 bases lay outside the gene matches. The V gene's germline CDR1 is SGHAT and CDR2 FQNNGV. The CDR3, as DNA: TGTGCCAGCAGCTTAGGCGGTAGCGGGGTGGAGACCCAGTACTTC. Amino acids: CASSLGGSGVETQYF.

The chain is built from TRBV7-9 and TRBJ2-7; D is unresolved. The CDR3 runs to 18 residues. The germline gives CDR1 SEHNR, CDR2 FQNEAQ (reference sequence). Deletions cut 5 bases from V and 5 bases from J, with 28 bases between. The CDR3 bases are TGTGCCAGCAGCAGAGTTCGGACGGAGACTCTGACCCCCAACGAGCAGTACTTC. As protein: CASSRVRTETLTPNEQYF.

The chain links TRBV14 to TRBJ1-1; 9 nucleotides align to TRBD1. Germline CDR1 reads SGHDN; CDR2 reads FVKESK. This CDR3 comprises 12 residues. V trimming: 2 bases; J trimming: 11 bases; junction bases outside the gene matches: 3. The CDR3 loop is CASSQITGGAFF. DNA of the CDR3: TGTGCCAGCAGCCAAATAACAGGGGGCGCTTTCTTT.

The gene calls are TRBV27 and TRBJ2-1; 8 bases map to TRBD2. The CDR3 extends over 17 amino acids. CDR1 and CDR2 from the germline V gene are MNHEY and SMNVEV (reference sequence). V gave up 4 bases and J gave up 3 bases; unmatched junction bases: 11. CDR3 in DNA: TGTGCCAGCAGTTACGCCGGGAGGGGAAGTTTCTACAATGAGCAGTTCTTC. Translating it yields CASSYAGRGSFYNEQFF.

This clone showed up just once. The rearrangement links TRBV28 to TRBJ2-3, with 7 bases aligning to TRBD1. The ends lost 10 bases at V and 4 bases at J; junction bases unmatched: 11. CDR3 size: 14 residues. The germline V gene encodes CDR1 MDHEN and CDR2 SYDVKM. The CDR3 DNA sequence: TGTGCCACCTTACAGGGGACATCCCCAGATACGCAGTATTTT. Translated, it gives CATLQGTSPDTQYF.

The genes are TRBV7-6 and TRBJ2-5; 9 bases are a match to TRBD2. CDR3 length: 15 amino acids. Trimming removed 3 bases from V and 2 bases from J; junction bases left unmatched: 4. Per germline, CDR1 SGHVS and CDR2 FNYEAQ. The CDR3 coding sequence is TGTGCCAGCAGCTTTGGACTAGCGCGACAAGAGACCCAGTACTTC. It encodes CASSFGLARQETQYF.

The rearrangement links TRBV7-9 to TRBJ2-5, with 7 nucleotides matching TRBD1. This CDR3 contains 13 residues. Germline CDR1 and CDR2: SEHNR and FQNEAQ (reference sequence). The V and J ends lost 8 bases and 2 bases, in that order; junction bases with no gene match: 5. CDR3 loop: CASVLGQQETQYF. The CDR3 DNA reads TGTGCCAGCGTCTTGGGACAGCAAGAGACCCAGTACTTC.

V gene TRBV5-1 combines with J gene TRBJ2-1; 8 nucleotides align to TRBD2. The CDR3 contains 16 residues. Trimming removed 0 bases from V and 1 base from J; junction bases left unmatched: 3. The germline V gene has CDR1 SGHRS and CDR2 YFSETQ. The CDR3 DNA follows: TGCGCCAGCAGCTTGGACGGGAGGGATTCCTACAATGAGCAGTTCTTC. Translated: CASSLDGRDSYNEQFF.

This clone was recorded once. The chain has TRBV30 and TRBJ1-2; D uncertain. The germline V and J ends were trimmed by 0 bases and 4 bases, with 15 bases remaining between them. The CDR3 totals 15 residues. Germline assignment: CDR1 GTSNPN and CDR2 SVGIG (reference sequence). The CDR3 coding sequence is TGTGCCTGGAGTGTAAATCTAGGGCACGTCTATGGCTACACCTTC. Amino acids: CAWSVNLGHVYGYTF.

The V gene is TRBV5-1, the J gene TRBJ2-3, with D possibly called TRBD1 or TRBD2 (5 bases each). Trimming left V 4 bases short and J 0 bases short, with 9 bases between. CDR3 length: 14 residues. Per germline, CDR1 SGHRS and CDR2 YFSETQ. The CDR3 loop reads CASSRDHSTDTQYF. In DNA form, the CDR3 reads TGCGCCAGCAGCCGGGACCATAGCACAGATACGCAGTATTTT.

V usage is TRBV5-1 and J usage is TRBJ2-5; 7 bases agree with TRBD2. The CDR3 consists of 13 residues. The V gene end was trimmed by 6 bases and the J gene end by 9 bases; junction bases not matched to a gene: 11. CDR1 is SGHRS and CDR2 is YFSETQ in the germline V gene. DNA for the CDR3: TGCGCCAGCACCTCTCAAGGGAGGGAGGCCCAGTACTTC. Translating it yields CASTSQGREAQYF. Combining the CDR3 with reference TRBV5-1 and TRBJ2-5 gives the whole variable domain KAGVTQTPRYLIKTRGQQVTLSCSPISGHRSVSWYQQTPGQGLQFLFEYFSETQRNKGNFPGRFSGRQFSNSRSEMNVSTLELGDSALYLCASTSQGREAQYFGPGTRLLVL.

The genes are TRBV28 and TRBJ1-1; tentatively, D is TRBD1 (6 bases). The CDR3 runs to 19 residues. With 9 bases removed from V and 1 base from J, the gap between germline ends came to 30 bases. Germline CDR1 reads MDHEN; CDR2 reads SYDVKM. The CDR3 sequence: CASVPVWAGEIFGNTEAFF. In nucleotides, the CDR3 is TGTGCCAGTGTACCCGTCTGGGCAGGGGAGATTTTTGGGAACACTGAAGCTTTCTTT.

The chain carries TRBV19 and TRBJ1-5; tentative D call: TRBD1 (6 bases). The CDR3 covers 18 residues. Germline CDR1 is LNHDA and CDR2 is SQIVND (reference sequence). The ends were cut back, 3 bases at V and 2 bases at J, with 20 bases in the middle. The DNA for the CDR3 is TGTGCCAGTAGTATGGGGGAATACAGGGTAAATGGCAATCAGCCCCAGCATTTT. Protein product: CASSMGEYRVNGNQPQHF.

The gene calls are TRBV15 and TRBJ1-2, with D hard to call. Trimming pared 1 base from V and 4 bases from J, leaving 7 bases between. The CDR3 has 13 residues. CDR1 is LNHNV and CDR2 is YYDKDF in the germline V gene (reference sequence). The CDR3 is CATSRGQPYGYTF. Written as DNA, the CDR3 is TGTGCCACCAGCAGAGGGCAGCCCTATGGCTACACCTTC.

The chain uses TRBV5-1 and TRBJ2-2, with D unresolved. V lost 5 bases to trimming and J lost 1 base, with 9 bases between them. CDR3 size: 14 residues. Germline V gene data show CDR1 as SGHRS and CDR2 as YFSETQ. The CDR3 DNA is TGCGCCAGCAGAGAACTTCAGAACACCGGGGAGCTGTTTTTT. Protein sequence: CASRELQNTGELFF.

The genes are TRBV21-1 and TRBJ1-5. TRBV21-1 represents a pseudogene. CDR3 length equals 16 residues. CDR3 region: CASSYPNRGSNQPQHF. The DNA of the CDR3 is TGTGCCAGCAGCTACCCCAACCGGGGGAGCAATCAGCCCCAGCATTTT.

The gene calls are TRBV28 and TRBJ1-4; D might be TRBD1 (5 bases). The CDR3 runs 17 residues. CDR1 is MDHEN, CDR2 SYDVKM, per germline. Trimming cost V 4 bases and J 5 bases, with 20 bases left between them. Written as DNA, the CDR3 is TGTGCCAGCAGTTCGCCCCGCTTATCCGACAGAAATGAAAAACTGTTTTTT. Its translation: CASSSPRLSDRNEKLFF.